This TCR beta chain was identified during a study of blood T cell repertoires in COVID-19. Study as a whole: From the United States, Italy and Spain came samples of acute and convalescent COVID-19. The cDNA or gDNA used as material had been derived from T cells, B-cell-depleted T cells, or PBMCs.

The CDR3 spans 16 residues. Germline V CDR1 and CDR2: SGHTA, FQGTGA. Trimming stripped 0 bases from V and 5 bases from J, with 13 bases between. In the study's own analysis: Scientists estimated how many nucleated cells there were by amplifying reference gene primers. TCRdb's table, derived via immunoSEQ multiplex PCR, lists solely in-frame clones and lacks some. The V and J calls and the clone size are those of that table, but D and trimming were determined from the DNA. The sample lists approximately 200,000 clones; 79% were seen once. The sequenced material came from peripheral blood. V gene TRBV7-3 combines with J gene TRBJ2-2; possibly TRBD2 for D (6 bases). This TCR was sampled from a man aged 55 to 69 with active or convalescent COVID-19. The CDR3 region has the DNA TGTGCCAGCAGCTTAACGTGGGGGGACTCAACCGGGGAGCTGTTTTTT. Translating gives CASSLTWGDSTGELFF.